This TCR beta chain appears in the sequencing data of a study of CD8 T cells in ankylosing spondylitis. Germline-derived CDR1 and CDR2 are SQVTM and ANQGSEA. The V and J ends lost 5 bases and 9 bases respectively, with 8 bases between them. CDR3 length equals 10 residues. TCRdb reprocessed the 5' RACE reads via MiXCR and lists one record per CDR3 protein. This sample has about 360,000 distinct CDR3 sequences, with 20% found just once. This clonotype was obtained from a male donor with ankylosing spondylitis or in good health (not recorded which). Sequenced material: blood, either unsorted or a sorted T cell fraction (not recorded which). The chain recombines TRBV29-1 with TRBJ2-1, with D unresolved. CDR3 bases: TGCAGCGTTTCGGGTGCTGAGCAGTTCTTC. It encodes CSVSGAEQFF.